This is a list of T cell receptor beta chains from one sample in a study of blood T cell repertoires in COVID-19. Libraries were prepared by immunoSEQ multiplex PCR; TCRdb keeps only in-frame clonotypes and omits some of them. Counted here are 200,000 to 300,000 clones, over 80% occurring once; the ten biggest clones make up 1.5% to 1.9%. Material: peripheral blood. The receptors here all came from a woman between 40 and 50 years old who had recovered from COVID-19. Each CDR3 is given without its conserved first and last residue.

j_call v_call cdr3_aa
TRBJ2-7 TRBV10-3 AIRGQGAYEQY
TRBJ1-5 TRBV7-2 ASSTDNGQPQH
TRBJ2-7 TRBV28 ASSFGTNSPTYEQY
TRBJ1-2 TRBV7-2 ASSIPGQGYGYT
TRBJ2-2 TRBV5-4 ASSWGGRRYTGELF
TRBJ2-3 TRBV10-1 ASSDGLGPDTQY
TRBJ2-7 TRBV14 ASSTGGYVQY
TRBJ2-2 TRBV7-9 ASSIYSGELF
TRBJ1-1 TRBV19 ASSINRRVNTEAF
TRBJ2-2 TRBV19 ASKRGSGTGELF
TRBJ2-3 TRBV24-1 ASQGAFVTDTQY
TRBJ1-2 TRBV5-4 ASSLAAGGIGYGYT
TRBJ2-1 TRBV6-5 ASSQIGAFGEQF
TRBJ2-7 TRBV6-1 ASSERQYRYEQY
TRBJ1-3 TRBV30 AWWDTSSGNTIY
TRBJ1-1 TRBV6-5 ASSPPGQGSAF
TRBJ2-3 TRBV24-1 ATSSFRQGRRTDTQY
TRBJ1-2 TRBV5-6 ASSLVGGVYSYGYT